Presented here are 6 T cell receptor beta chains from one specimen sequenced in a study of OX40 agonist ivuxolimab in advanced cancers. Profiled with immunoSEQ multiplex PCR; TCRdb holds only in-frame clones, not every one. Of around 40,000 clones listed, around 80% are singletons. This material consisted of CD4+ or CD8+ T cells sorted from blood, taken in a trial of the OX40 agonist ivuxolimab. The receptors come from an adult with an advanced solid tumor such as melanoma, head and neck, liver or kidney cancer.

This clone was found once. The chain recombines TRBV5-1 with TRBJ2-7; no definite D call. V was shortened by 0 bases and J by 2 bases, with 12 bases between the two germline ends. CDR1 and CDR2 from the germline V gene are SGHRS and YFSETQ. This CDR3 has 15 residues. CDR3 coding DNA: TGCGCCAGCAGCTTGGTGGCGCCTGGACCCTACGAGCAGTACTTC. The encoded protein is CASSLVAPGPYEQYF.

In nucleotides, the CDR3 is TGTGCCAGCAGCTTAGGGCAGGCTAGCACAGATACGCAGTATTTT. Residues: CASSLGQASTDTQYF. The V and J genes are TRBV7-9 and TRBJ2-3; D remains ambiguous. Germline lookup yields CDR1 SEHNR and CDR2 FQNEAQ (reference sequence). V lost 1 base, J lost 0 bases, and 8 bases lay in between. The CDR3 loop spans 15 amino acids.

The chain employs TRBV14 and TRBJ2-3; a weak D match, TRBD2 (5 bases). V was trimmed by 2 bases and J by 0 bases, leaving 30 bases between them. The CDR3 consists of 22 residues. Looked up from germline, CDR1 is SGHDN and CDR2 is FVKESK. CDR3 in DNA: TGTGCCAGCAGCCAATTCCCGGACCTCCCAGCAGCGGACTCCCTTAGCACAGATACGCAGTATTTT. Translating gives CASSQFPDLPAADSLSTDTQYF.

There are a few counts of this clone. The chain couples TRBV7-9 to TRBJ1-4; D ambiguous. The V gene's germline CDR1 is SEHNR and CDR2 FQNEAQ (reference sequence). Trimming pared 4 bases from V and 0 bases from J, leaving 9 bases between. The CDR3 runs to 15 residues. This CDR3 reads CASSYRIATNEKLFF. The DNA of the CDR3 is TGTGCCAGCAGCTACCGAATTGCAACTAATGAAAAACTGTTTTTT.

This chain links TRBV5-1 with TRBJ1-2, with a tentative D call TRBD1 (5 bases). The germline V gene encodes CDR1 SGHRS and CDR2 YFSETQ. This CDR3 contains 12 residues. The V and J ends lost 2 bases and 3 bases respectively, with 5 bases between them. The CDR3 bases are TGCGCCAGCAGCTTAGGGGACTATGGCTACACCTTC. Its protein is CASSLGDYGYTF. The variable domain in full, completed from reference TRBV5-1 and TRBJ1-2, reads KAGVTQTPRYLIKTRGQQVTLSCSPISGHRSVSWYQQTPGQGLQFLFEYFSETQRNKGNFPGRFSGRQFSNSRSEMNVSTLELGDSALYLCASSLGDYGYTFGSGTRLTVV.

The rearrangement links TRBV7-2 to TRBJ1-5; D is possibly TRBD1 (5 bases). V was pared by 4 bases and J by 1 base, with 11 bases between. This CDR3 contains 15 residues. CDR1 is SGHTA, CDR2 FQGNSA, per germline. The CDR3 protein is CASSYTGGSNQPQHF. CDR3 nucleotides: TGTGCCAGCAGCTACACCGGGGGGAGCAATCAGCCCCAGCATTTT.